One and the same sample provided the 26 T cell receptor beta chains below, sequenced in a study of regulatory T cells in long-lasting Graves disease. Arm-PCR of CDR3 regions with iRepertoire HTBI primers generated TCR beta libraries. Each CDR3 protein gets one entry after TCRdb re-called the multiplex PCR reads with MiXCR. The table shows some 370,000 distinct CDR3 sequences, with approximately 23% occurring only once. As for time point: persistent/refractory GD, antithyroid drugs over 5 years with positive TRAb. PBMCs provided the RNA from which the TCR library was made. The sample was peripheral blood mononuclear cells (PBMCs), taken when the disease was refractory, from a patient treated with antithyroid drugs. Receptors originate from a woman aged 40 to 55 with Graves disease.

The chain links TRBV28 to TRBJ2-3, with a possible D match to TRBD2 (5 bases). The CDR3 sequence is 15 residues long. V gave up 8 bases and J gave up 0 bases, with 15 bases separating them. Germline loops: CDR1 MDHEN, CDR2 SYDVKM. The CDR3 nucleotides read TGTGCCAGCGATCCTAGCACCTCTAGCACAGATACGCAGTATTTT. Translation: CASDPSTSSTDTQYF.

In its sample, this clonotype was seen a few times. V usage is TRBV5-1 and J usage is TRBJ2-4; D assignment may be TRBD1 or TRBD2 (5 bases each). Germline lookup yields CDR1 SGHRS and CDR2 YFSETQ. The CDR3 has 17 residues. V was trimmed by 0 bases and J by 1 base, leaving 14 bases between them. The CDR3 spells CASSLAEGRAAKNIQYF. CDR3 nucleotide sequence: TGCGCCAGCAGCTTGGCCGAGGGGAGAGCGGCCAAAAACATTCAGTACTTC.

There are many counts of this clonotype. J is TRBJ2-5 and V is TRBV12-3 or TRBV12-4; D unresolved. V lost 11 bases to trimming and J lost 5 bases, with 18 bases between them. The CDR3 length is 13 residues. The CDR3 sequence: CARKNPVGETQYF. CDR3 nucleotides: TGTGCCCGAAAGAATCCCGTGGGGGAGACCCAGTACTTC.

This clonotype was observed a handful of times. J is TRBJ1-1 and V is TRBV5-6; D ambiguous. There are 12 residues in the CDR3. Looked up from germline, CDR1 is SGHDT and CDR2 is YYEEEE. V gave up 5 bases and J gave up 5 bases, with 10 bases separating them. CDR3 coding DNA: TGTGCCAGCAGTATGGGCGAGACTGAAGCTTTCTTT. Residues: CASSMGETEAFF.

This clonotype was counted only a few times. This chain joins TRBV27 and TRBJ2-1, with D hard to call. Germline values: CDR1 MNHEY, CDR2 SMNVEV (reference sequence). The germline V and J ends were trimmed by 5 bases and 0 bases, with 11 bases remaining between them. The CDR3 is 15 amino acids. This CDR3 is CASSIVFASYNEQFF. DNA for the CDR3: TGTGCCAGCAGTATAGTTTTCGCCTCCTACAATGAGCAGTTCTTC.

The chain combines TRBV6-1 with TRBJ1-2, with D perhaps TRBD1 (6 bases). The CDR3 length is 14 residues. Germline lookup yields CDR1 MNHNS and CDR2 SASEGT. V lost 5 bases to trimming and J lost 4 bases, with 14 bases between them. The CDR3 loop reads CASSRTALLYGYTF. CDR3 DNA: TGTGCCAGCAGTCGGACAGCTCTTCTCTATGGCTACACCTTC.

This clonotype came up many times. J is TRBJ1-5 and V is TRBV6-1; D might be TRBD1 (6 bases). With 6 bases removed from V and 6 bases from J, the gap between germline ends came to 12 bases. CDR3 size: 13 residues. CDR1 MNHNS and CDR2 SASEGT come from the germline V gene. CDR3 sequence: CASRNTGRQPQHF. DNA of the CDR3: TGTGCCAGCAGGAATACAGGGCGTCAGCCCCAGCATTTT.

This clonotype was counted ten times or more. The chain is built from TRBV20-1 and TRBJ2-6, with TRBD1 as a possible D gene (6 bases). V lost 4 bases, J lost 1 base, and 11 bases lay in between. Germline V CDR1 and CDR2: DFQATT, SNEGSKA (reference sequence). There are 15 residues in the CDR3. As DNA, the CDR3 is TGCAGTGCTACCGGTACAGGGTCTGGGGCCAACGTCCTGACTTTC. This encodes CSATGTGSGANVLTF.

The table lists this clonotype with many counts. The chain carries TRBV2 and TRBJ1-4; 7 positions agree with TRBD1. Germline CDR1 is SNHLY and CDR2 is FYNNEI. The CDR3 contains 12 residues. DNA for the CDR3: TGTGCTACCAGGGGGGCCTATGAAAAACTGTTTTTT. As protein: CATRGAYEKLFF.

This clonotype showed up just a few times. The chain links TRBV6-1 to TRBJ2-6; D gene unclear. The length of the CDR3 is 13 residues. In germline, CDR1 is MNHNS, CDR2 SASEGT. V gave up 8 bases and J gave up 4 bases, with 9 bases separating them. CDR3 residues: CASGNPGANVLTF. The CDR3 DNA reads TGTGCCAGCGGGAACCCCGGGGCCAACGTCCTGACTTTC.

V is TRBV19 and J is TRBJ1-5; D remains unclear. Trimming pared 4 bases from V and 11 bases from J, leaving 9 bases between. The CDR3 loop spans 11 amino acids. Germline V CDR1 and CDR2: LNHDA, SQIVND (reference sequence). The CDR3 DNA follows: TGTGCCAGTAGTACAGAACGTTCCCAGCATTTT. Encoded protein: CASSTERSQHF.

V and J are TRBV3-1 and TRBJ2-4; D unclear. Germline lookup yields CDR1 LGHDT and CDR2 YNNKEL (reference sequence). CDR3 length: 15 residues. Trimming stripped 0 bases from V and 0 bases from J, with 6 bases between. In DNA, the CDR3 is TGTGCCAGCAGCCAAGAAGGCCTAGCCAAAAACATTCAGTACTTC. This gives the protein CASSQEGLAKNIQYF.

This CDR3 is CASSSHRRGGGVPYEQYF. In DNA, the CDR3 is TGTGCCAGCAGCTCGCATAGGAGAGGGGGGGGGGTCCCCTACGAGCAGTACTTC. The chain couples TRBV7-9 to TRBJ2-7; weak D call: TRBD2 (7 bases). There are 18 residues in the CDR3. From germline, CDR1 is SEHNR and CDR2 FQNEAQ (reference sequence). V lost 4 bases, J lost 2 bases, and 24 bases lay in between.

The V call is TRBV6-5, the J call TRBJ2-1; maybe TRBD2 (6 bases). This CDR3 is 14 amino acids long. V was clipped by 4 bases and J by 3 bases, with 10 bases between them. Germline V lookup: CDR1 MNHEY, CDR2 SVGAGI. CDR3 DNA sequence: TGTGCCAGCAGTTCTGGGGGGTACTACAATGAGCAGTTCTTC. Its protein product is CASSSGGYYNEQFF.

In this sample, this clonotype turned up many times. This sequence joins TRBV6-1 and TRBJ2-7, with 12 bases identical to TRBD2. J lost 7 bases, V lost 5 bases, and 6 bases had no gene match. CDR1 is MNHNS, CDR2 SASEGT, per germline. The CDR3 extends over 14 amino acids. The CDR3 bases are TGTGCCAGCAGTCGGACTAGCGGGAAGGGGGAGCAGTACTTC. Its translation: CASSRTSGKGEQYF.

Concerning this clonotype: One end of the junction does not line up with germline, which may come from a read error. This chain joins TRBV20-1 and TRBJ2-2; D may correspond to TRBD1 or TRBD2 (6 bases each). The CDR3 consists of 15 residues. Germline CDR1 reads DFQATT; CDR2 reads SNEGSKA (reference sequence). CDR3 amino acids: CSARDLKVTRGELLF. DNA for the CDR3: TGCAGTGCTAGAGATCTGAAGGTGACAAGGGGGGAGCTGCTTTTT.

This clonotype has more than one count but fewer than ten. This chain links TRBV7-3 with TRBJ1-6; 7 bases match TRBD1. V shed 0 bases and J 15 bases; nucleotides not matched to a gene: 5. The CDR3 totals 13 residues. In germline, CDR1 is SGHTA, CDR2 FQGTGA. The CDR3 nucleotides are TGTGCCAGCAGCTTAACCAGGGGGGCTTACCTCCACTTT. It yields the protein CASSLTRGAYLHF. The variable domain in full, with the rest retrieved from reference TRBV7-3 and TRBJ1-6, is GAGVSQTPSNKVTEKGKYVELRCDPISGHTALYWYRQSLGQGPEFLIYFQGTGAADDSGLPNDRFFAVRPEGSVSTLKIQRTERGDSAVYLCASSLTRGAYLHFGNGTRLTVT.

A word on this clonotype: One end of the junction varies from germline; a read error may be responsible. V is TRBV7-9 and J is TRBJ1-5; 7 bases are a match to TRBD1. This CDR3 comprises 15 residues. Germline V lookup: CDR1 SEHNR, CDR2 FQNEAQ (reference sequence). DNA for the CDR3: TGTGCCAGCAGCCCCGAGGGGGACAGCAAGCAGCCCCAGCATTTT. The encoded protein is CASSPEGDSKQPQHF.

The chain combines TRBV6-1 with TRBJ1-2; tentative D call: TRBD1 (5 bases). Trimming cost V 4 bases and J 2 bases, with 14 bases left between them. The length of the CDR3 is 15 residues. Germline V CDR1 and CDR2: MNHNS, SASEGT. As DNA, the CDR3 is TGTGCCAGCAGTGGGGGAGGACAAAAGAACTATGGCTACACCTTC. It codes for CASSGGGQKNYGYTF.

This clonotype was detected ten times or more. The chain links TRBV5-1 to TRBJ1-6; no definite D call. With 5 bases removed from V and 7 bases from J, the gap between germline ends came to 16 bases. Germline lookup yields CDR1 SGHRS and CDR2 YFSETQ. The CDR3 has 15 residues. The CDR3, as DNA: TGCGCCAGCAGGGGCGGAGACGGTTGGAATTCACCCCTCCACTTT. It specifies CASRGGDGWNSPLHF.

This clonotype was picked up many times. The chain links TRBV20-1 to TRBJ2-7; 7 bases fit TRBD1. The CDR3 is 14 residues long. CDR1 is DFQATT and CDR2 is SNEGSKA in the germline V gene (reference sequence). V lost 5 bases and J lost 5; bases outside the gene matches: 12. The DNA for the CDR3 is TGCAGTGCTCATGACTTGACAGGGTCTAACGAGCAGTACTTC. It is translated as CSAHDLTGSNEQYF.

The V call is TRBV6-1, the J call TRBJ1-5; 10 bases align to TRBD1. The J segment lost 3 bases and the V segment lost 8 bases, leaving 7 bases of the junction unmatched. This CDR3 has 15 amino acids. Germline V gene data show CDR1 as MNHNS and CDR2 as SASEGT. This chain's CDR3 is CASGPDRGTNQPQHF. The CDR3 DNA sequence: TGTGCCAGCGGTCCGGACAGGGGGACCAATCAGCCCCAGCATTTT.

The sample holds a few counts of this clonotype. The CDR3 does not close with the conserved phenylalanine or tryptophan, likely indicating a read error. The rearrangement joins TRBV7-2 to TRBJ1-5, with D maybe TRBD1 (6 bases). Germline V gene data show CDR1 as SGHTA and CDR2 as FQGNSA. The CDR3 length is 17 residues. Trimming removed 5 bases at V and 0 bases at J, with 17 bases between. CDR3 sequence reads: CASSGRYRDTSNQPQHL. DNA for the CDR3: TGTGCCAGCAGCGGACGATACAGGGACACTAGCAATCAGCCCCAGCATCTT.

This chain uses TRBV3-1 with TRBJ2-7, with 8 bases aligning to TRBD1. V dropped 5 bases and J dropped 2; count of bases not matched to a gene: 5. The germline CDR1 and CDR2 sequences are LGHDT and YNNKEL (reference sequence). The CDR3 length is 14 residues. The CDR3 region is CASSAGDRTYEQYF. CDR3 coding DNA: TGTGCCAGCAGCGCCGGGGACAGGACCTACGAGCAGTACTTC.

The sample holds a few counts of this clonotype. The gene calls are TRBV6-5 and TRBJ2-5; tentatively, D is TRBD1 or TRBD2 (5 bases each). CDR1 and CDR2 (germline): MNHEY, SVGAGI. V was cut by 2 bases and J by 4 bases, with 14 bases left in between. This CDR3 has 15 amino acids. Written as DNA, the CDR3 is TGTGCCAGCAGTTACCCTAGGGACCTGACAGAGACCCAGTACTTC. Protein sequence: CASSYPRDLTETQYF.

The chain employs TRBV11-2 and TRBJ1-5; TRBD1 aligns across 9 bases. The germline CDR1 and CDR2 sequences are SGHAT and FQNNGV. This CDR3 comprises 17 residues. V was clipped by 5 bases and J by 7 bases; unmatched bases: 15. The CDR3 DNA reads TGTGCCAGCAGCCTATCCCCCGATGGGACAGGGAGACAGCCCCAGCATTTT. Protein product: CASSLSPDGTGRQPQHF.